Listed here are 9 T cell receptor beta chains from one sample, sequenced in a study of vaccination effects on CD4 cells after COVID-19. Before sequencing, viral peptide pools were used by the ViraFEST assay to expand antigen-specific CD4+ T cells. Isolation of CD4+ T cells took place after 10 days of culture. Each participant was administered two doses of either the BNT162b2 or the mRNA-1273 vaccine. No antigen has been assigned to these receptors. Only in-frame clones appear in the TCRdb table, and some are missing; sequencing was by immunoSEQ multiplex PCR. The data show about 46,000 clones, about four fifths seen once. The sequences come from CD4+ T cells from PBMCs cultured with HCoV-OC43 spike peptides, collected after COVID-19 vaccination. Sample subset: HCoV-OC43 spike overlapping peptide pool stimulation. The receptors here all came from a human donor who received a COVID-19 vaccine.

The genes are TRBV3-1 (or the pseudogene TRBV3-2) and TRBJ1-2, with 7 bases identical to TRBD1. CDR1 and CDR2 from the germline V gene are LGHDT and YNNKEL (reference sequence). With V trimmed by 0 bases and J by 8 bases, 6 bases remained unmatched. The CDR3 spans 14 residues. In DNA, the CDR3 is TGTGCCAGCAGCCAAGAGGGTAACAGGGGAGGCTACACCTTC. Amino acids: CASSQEGNRGGYTF.

The chain couples TRBV19 to TRBJ1-1; D possibly corresponds to TRBD1 (6 bases). Germline V gene sequence: CDR1 LNHDA, CDR2 SQIVND (reference sequence). The CDR3 extends over 13 amino acids. V was shortened by 5 bases and J by 0 bases, with 7 bases between the two germline ends. Here the CDR3 reads CASSRTVNTEAFF. The CDR3 DNA reads as TGTGCCAGTAGTCGGACAGTGAACACTGAAGCTTTCTTT.

This clone was recorded only once. This chain links TRBV18 with TRBJ1-6; 10 nucleotides align to TRBD1. V lost 8 bases, J lost 8 bases, and 6 bases stayed unmatched. This CDR3 spans 14 amino acids. CDR1 KGHSH and CDR2 LQKENI come from the germline V gene. CDR3 in amino acids: CASTPGQGHSPLHF. As DNA, the CDR3 is TGTGCCAGCACTCCGGGACAGGGGCATTCACCCCTCCACTTT.

The chain has TRBV5-1 and TRBJ2-5; a weak D match, TRBD2 (6 bases). This CDR3 spans 17 amino acids. V was cut by 1 base and J by 2 bases, with 18 bases left in between. CDR1 and CDR2 (germline): SGHRS, YFSETQ. CDR3 sequence (DNA): TGCGCCAGCAGCTTGCTCGGCGGGATAGGGATACAAGAGACCCAGTACTTC. Translated: CASSLLGGIGIQETQYF.

The chain carries TRBV9 and TRBJ2-2, with 10 bases aligning to TRBD2. V trimming: 4 bases; J trimming: 1 base; junction bases outside the gene matches: 4. CDR1 and CDR2 (germline): SGDLS, YYNGEE. The CDR3 consists of 16 residues. The CDR3 bases are TGTGCCAGCAGCCCGCGGACTAGCGGGAACACCGGGGAGCTGTTTTTT. Its translation is CASSPRTSGNTGELFF.

The J gene is TRBJ2-7, the V gene TRBV27; a possible D gene is TRBD2 (5 bases). Looked up from germline, CDR1 is MNHEY and CDR2 is SMNVEV (reference sequence). The CDR3 covers 14 residues. V lost 6 bases to trimming and J lost 2 bases, with 14 bases between them. The CDR3 DNA reads TGTGCCAGCAGCCCGTTGGACGGGACCTACGAGCAGTACTTC. Translated: CASSPLDGTYEQYF.

This chain uses TRBV7-6 with TRBJ1-1, with D perhaps matching TRBD1 (5 bases). The CDR3 is 15 amino acids. CDR1 is SGHVS and CDR2 is FNYEAQ in the germline V gene. V was shortened by 1 base and J by 6 bases, with 15 bases between the two germline ends. The CDR3 here is CASSLGLGGSAEAFF. The CDR3 region has the DNA TGTGCCAGCAGCTTAGGATTGGGGGGGTCGGCTGAAGCTTTCTTT.

This clone was picked up a small number of times. The chain couples TRBV6-1 to TRBJ2-5, with D hard to call. The length of the CDR3 is 13 residues. Trimming took 2 bases from V and 5 from J, leaving 9 bases between them. CDR1 is MNHNS and CDR2 is SASEGT in the germline V gene. The CDR3 sequence: CASSESYVETQYF. CDR3 nucleotide sequence: TGTGCCAGCAGTGAAAGTTACGTGGAGACCCAGTACTTC.

This chain links TRBV2 with TRBJ2-5; 7 bases agree with TRBD1. CDR3 length equals 13 residues. Germline V gene data show CDR1 as SNHLY and CDR2 as FYNNEI. V trimming: 6 bases; J trimming: 8 bases; junction bases outside the gene matches: 9. The CDR3: CASRPGTVETQYF. The CDR3 DNA reads as TGTGCCAGCAGGCCCGGGACAGTGGAAACCCAGTACTTC.